The 14 T cell receptor beta chains below all came from one sample that was sequenced in a study of shared clonotypes between healthy human individuals. TCRdb's copy holds only in-frame clones and misses some; the assay was immunoSEQ multiplex PCR. This table holds more than 1 million clones, around 78% found once. The sample taken for sequencing was memory CD4+ T cells from PBMCs. Indicated subset: CD45RA-negative fraction. The receptors originated from a man aged 18 to 35 in good health. Some clones in this sample may be carry-over from other donors' samples.

The chain couples TRBV7-2 to TRBJ1-5; D is uncertain. The CDR3 loop spans 15 amino acids. The V end lost 5 bases, the J end lost 3 bases, and 14 bases lay between the germline ends. Germline CDR1 and CDR2: SGHTA and FQGNSA. For the CDR3, the DNA is TGTGCCAGCAGCCGAGACCGGGCCATCAATCAGCCCCAGCATTTT. Encoded protein: CASSRDRAINQPQHF.

This clone has just one count. This chain links TRBV7-3 with TRBJ2-4; weak D call: TRBD2 (6 bases). V was pared by 5 bases and J by 7 bases, with 18 bases between. This CDR3 region has 15 residues. Germline V gene sequence: CDR1 SGHTA, CDR2 FQGTGA. CDR3 DNA sequence: TGTGCCAGCAGCCCATTTGCGGGGAGTGAGAACATTCAGTACTTC. It codes for CASSPFAGSENIQYF.

The chain carries TRBV2 and TRBJ2-7, with TRBD1 identical over 7 bases. Germline assignment: CDR1 SNHLY and CDR2 FYNNEI. This CDR3 comprises 12 residues. After removal of 6 bases from V and 4 bases from J, the junction contained 3 bases not matched to a gene. DNA of the CDR3: TGTGCCAGCAGCCTGGGACAGTACGAGCAGTACTTC. It encodes CASSLGQYEQYF.

A remark on this clone: The sample contains more than one DNA sequence encoding this CDR3. V usage is TRBV18 and J usage is TRBJ2-5; D is undetermined. This CDR3 is 13 amino acids long. The V and J ends lost 2 bases and 1 base respectively, with 5 bases between them. Germline assignment: CDR1 KGHSH and CDR2 LQKENI. In nucleotides, the CDR3 is TGTGCCAGCTCACCAGTTAGCCAAGAGACCCAGTACTTC. As protein: CASSPVSQETQYF.

In regard to this clone: A much more abundant neighbour one base away suggests this may be a read error. The sample holds other DNA sequences that translate to the same CDR3. V gene TRBV28 combines with J gene TRBJ1-5; unclear D gene. V lost 6 bases to trimming and J lost 2 bases, with 5 bases between them. The CDR3 extends over 12 amino acids. The germline V gene has CDR1 MDHEN and CDR2 SYDVKM. The CDR3 spells CASRVGNQPQHF. DNA of the CDR3: TGTGCCAGCAGGGTGGGCAATCAGCCCCAGCATTTT.

The genes are TRBV28 and TRBJ2-1, with a tentative D call TRBD2 (6 bases). The germline gives CDR1 MDHEN, CDR2 SYDVKM. The CDR3 contains 15 residues. V dropped 7 bases and J dropped 8 bases, with 21 bases sitting between them. The CDR3 protein is CASIKTSRVRHEQFF. The CDR3 DNA sequence: TGTGCCAGCATCAAGACTAGTAGGGTACGGCATGAGCAGTTCTTC.

On this clone itself: A much larger clone differs by one base, so this may be a read error. The V call is TRBV18, the J call TRBJ2-5, with 11 bases identical to TRBD2. This CDR3 comprises 14 residues. CDR1 and CDR2 from the germline V gene are KGHSH and LQKENI. The V segment lost 2 bases and the J segment 5 bases; nucleotides outside the gene matches: 1. CDR3 in DNA: TGTGCCAGCTCACCAGCTAGCGGGAGGGAGACCCAGTACTTC. Translation gives CASSPASGRETQYF.

This sequence joins TRBV11-2 and TRBJ2-1; D ambiguous. Germline V gene sequence: CDR1 SGHAT, CDR2 FQNNGV. The ends were cut back, 2 bases at V and 5 bases at J, with 10 bases in the middle. The CDR3 contains 14 residues. CDR3 DNA sequence: TGTGCCAGCAGCTTATTTCGGGTCAACAATGAGCAGTTCTTC. It is translated as CASSLFRVNNEQFF.

In this sample, this clone turned up once. The chain uses TRBV27 and TRBJ1-5; D not certain. Trimming stripped 3 bases from V and 3 bases from J, with 9 bases between. CDR1 is MNHEY and CDR2 is SMNVEV in the germline V gene (reference sequence). This CDR3 spans 14 amino acids. The CDR3 DNA sequence: TGTGCCAGCAGTTTGAACGGTGACAATCAGCCCCAGCATTTT. The encoded protein is CASSLNGDNQPQHF.

The chain links TRBV18 to TRBJ1-4; no firm D call. CDR3 length: 16 amino acids. Germline V gene sequence: CDR1 KGHSH, CDR2 LQKENI. Deletions cut 2 bases from V and 1 base from J, with 11 bases between. CDR3 loop: CASSPDLSRTNEKLFF. CDR3 DNA: TGTGCCAGCTCACCAGATTTATCGAGAACTAATGAAAAACTGTTTTTT.

Worth noting for this clone: At one boundary the junction diverges from the germline segment, which might be a read error. Other DNA sequences from this sample encode an identical CDR3 as well. The V gene is TRBV30, the J gene TRBJ1-1, with no clear D. Germline CDR1 is GTSNPN and CDR2 is SVGIG (reference sequence). This CDR3 is 11 amino acids long. The CDR3 here is CARDRNTEAFF. The DNA for the CDR3 is TGTGCCCGAGACCGAAACACTGAAGCTTTTTTT.

The CDR3 loop is CASSITKGGVEKLFF. CDR3 DNA sequence: TGTGCCAGTAGTATAACGAAGGGGGGTGTTGAAAAACTGTTTTTT. The chain combines TRBV19 with TRBJ1-4; D might be TRBD1 (6 bases). The CDR3 is 15 amino acids. Germline loops: CDR1 LNHDA, CDR2 SQIVND (reference sequence). The V and J ends lost 2 bases and 7 bases respectively, with 14 bases between them.

The chain couples TRBV5-1 to TRBJ1-1, with D perhaps TRBD1 (6 bases). Trimming stripped 4 bases from V and 7 bases from J, with 8 bases between. CDR1 is SGHRS and CDR2 is YFSETQ in the germline V gene. The CDR3 has 11 amino acids. CDR3 bases: TGCGCCAGCAGCCTCAGGGGTGAAGCTTTCTTT. Amino acid sequence: CASSLRGEAFF.

This sequence joins TRBV18 and TRBJ1-5, with 7 nucleotides matching TRBD1. J was trimmed by 6 bases and V by 2 bases; bases with no gene match: 7. CDR1 is KGHSH and CDR2 is LQKENI in the germline V gene. The CDR3 has 15 amino acids. As DNA, the CDR3 is TGTGCCAGCTCACCAATGGGCAGGGGGGGTCAGCCCCAGCATTTT. Translation gives CASSPMGRGGQPQHF.